One sample yielded the 6 T cell receptor beta chains listed below, sequenced in a study of CD8+CD57+ T cells in acquired aplastic anemia. Genomic DNA, the template, was used for profiling of the TCR beta VDJ and CDR3. TCRdb called the reads again in MiXCR, with one record for every CDR3 protein. This sample has around 170,000 distinct CDR3 sequences, with more than 45% found just once. Patients chosen for sequencing had shown CD8+CD57+ cell expansion by flow cytometry. Input material: sorted CD4+, CD8+, or CD8+CD57+ T cells (not recorded which) from PBMCs. These receptors all stem from a human donor with aplastic anemia.

This clonotype was counted between two and nine times. V gene TRBV9 combines with J gene TRBJ2-7; 10 bases agree with TRBD1. V was pared by 0 bases and J by 0 bases, with 0 bases of the junction left unmatched. CDR1 and CDR2 (germline): SGDLS, YYNGEE. The CDR3 is 15 residues long. The CDR3 spells CASSVGTGGSYEQYF. The CDR3 DNA reads as TGTGCCAGCAGCGTAGGGACAGGGGGCTCCTACGAGCAGTACTTC.

The chain has TRBV20-1 and TRBJ2-6, with TRBD1 matching over 8 bases. The V and J ends lost 3 bases and 1 base, in that order; junction bases with no gene match: 8. Germline V gene lookup returns CDR1 DFQATT and CDR2 SNEGSKA (reference sequence). This CDR3 is 17 amino acids long. CDR3 sequence (DNA): TGCAGTGCTAGTCGACAGGGGTCTGGTTCTGGGGCCAACGTCCTGACTTTC. Translated: CSASRQGSGSGANVLTF.

This clonotype was recorded many times. This sequence joins TRBV24-1 and TRBJ2-2; TRBD2 aligns across 7 bases. The CDR3 sequence is 17 residues long. CDR1 is KGHDR and CDR2 is SFDVKD in the germline V gene. After removal of 3 bases from V and 0 bases from J, the junction contained 6 bases not matched to a gene. The CDR3 DNA follows: TGTGCCACCAGTGATCCTACTAGCGCCGCGAACACCGGGGAGCTGTTTTTT. This encodes CATSDPTSAANTGELFF.

This clonotype has a count of ten or more. This chain connects TRBV5-6 to TRBJ2-7; no firm D call. This CDR3 region has 15 residues. CDR1 SGHDT and CDR2 YYEEEE come from the germline V gene. V was cut by 4 bases and J by 0 bases, with 14 bases left in between. CDR3 nucleotide sequence: TGTGCCAGCAGCCTTGGGGTCCTCTCCTCCTACGAGCAGTACTTC. Amino acids: CASSLGVLSSYEQYF.

The chain recombines TRBV7-8 with TRBJ1-6, with 8 bases matching TRBD1. The CDR3 length is 15 residues. The junction had 6 bases not matched to a gene; V was cut back by 6 bases and J by 5 bases. Germline V lookup: CDR1 SGHVS, CDR2 FQNEAQ. The CDR3 DNA reads as TGTGCCAGCAGAGATTGGGGACAGGATAATTCACCCCTCCACTTT. Its translation: CASRDWGQDNSPLHF.

The chain uses TRBV20-1 and TRBJ2-3; 9 bases match TRBD2. Germline lookup yields CDR1 DFQATT and CDR2 SNEGSKA (reference sequence). V was clipped by 3 bases and J by 4 bases; unmatched bases: 17. The CDR3 runs to 18 residues. This chain's CDR3 is CSARRQIGGGREPDTQYF. The CDR3 DNA reads TGCAGTGCTAGGCGTCAAATAGGTGGCGGGAGGGAGCCAGATACGCAGTATTTT.